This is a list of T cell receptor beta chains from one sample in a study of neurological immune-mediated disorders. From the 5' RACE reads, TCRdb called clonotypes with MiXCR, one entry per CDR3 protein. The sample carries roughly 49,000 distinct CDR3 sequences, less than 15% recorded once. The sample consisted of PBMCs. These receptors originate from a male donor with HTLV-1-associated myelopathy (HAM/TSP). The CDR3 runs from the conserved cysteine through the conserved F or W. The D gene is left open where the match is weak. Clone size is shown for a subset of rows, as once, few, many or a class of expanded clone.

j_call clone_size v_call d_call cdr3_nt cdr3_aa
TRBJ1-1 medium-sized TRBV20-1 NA TGCAGTGCTCCAGACCCATCGGACACATGGTCTGAAGCTTTCTTT CSAPDPSDTWSEAFF
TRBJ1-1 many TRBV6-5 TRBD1 TGTGCCACCCCCGGACAGGGGTTGGGCACTGAAGCTTTCTTT CATPGQGLGTEAFF
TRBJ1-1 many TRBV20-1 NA TGCAGTGCGCTGGGGGACACTGAAGCTTTCTTT CSALGDTEAFF
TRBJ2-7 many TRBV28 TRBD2 TGTGCCAGCAGTCCGGGGACTAGCGGGGGGCGCGAGCAGTACTTC CASSPGTSGGREQYF
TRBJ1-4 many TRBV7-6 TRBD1 TGTGCCAGCAGCTTCGCCGGGACAGGGCATGAAAAACTGTTTTTT CASSFAGTGHEKLFF
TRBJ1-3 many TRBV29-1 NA TGCAGCGTTGAAGGGACAGACACCTCTGGAAACACCATATATTTT CSVEGTDTSGNTIYF
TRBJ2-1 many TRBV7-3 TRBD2 TGTGCCAGCAGCCCAAGGGTAGCGGGGGGGCTTAATGAGCAGTTCTTC CASSPRVAGGLNEQFF
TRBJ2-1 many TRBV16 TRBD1 TGTGCCAGCAGCCAACTGACAGGGGGGGATGAGCAGTTCTTC CASSQLTGGDEQFF
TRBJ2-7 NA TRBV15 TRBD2 TGTGCCACCAGCAGCTCTAGCGGGGGGCCATACGAGCAGTACTTC CATSSSSGGPYEQYF
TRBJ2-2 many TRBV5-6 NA TGTGCCAGCAGCTTGGGGGTTTTGAACACCGGGGAGCTGTTTTTT CASSLGVLNTGELFF
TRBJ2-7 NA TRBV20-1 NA TGCAGTGCTCCGGGACGGAGCTCCTACGAGCAGTACTTC CSAPGRSSYEQYF
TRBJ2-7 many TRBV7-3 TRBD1 TGTGCCAGCAGCTTAGGGCAGGGGGTGAGGTACGAGCAGTACTTC CASSLGQGVRYEQYF
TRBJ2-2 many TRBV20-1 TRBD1 TGCAGTGCTAGAGTGCAGGGGGCGGCCGGGGAGCTGTTTTTT CSARVQGAAGELFF
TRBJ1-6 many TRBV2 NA TGTGCCAGCAGTGAATTAGCACTTAATAATTCACCCCTCCACTTT CASSELALNNSPLHF
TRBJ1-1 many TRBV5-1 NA TGCGCCAGCAGGTTGGACAGACTGAACACTGAAGCTTTCTTT CASRLDRLNTEAFF
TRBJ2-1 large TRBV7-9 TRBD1 TGTGCCAGCAAGCCAGACAGGGCTGTTGAGCAGTTCTTC CASKPDRAVEQFF
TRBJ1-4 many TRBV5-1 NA TGCGCCAGCAGCTTGGGTGGCAGGACTAATGAAAAACTGTTTTTT CASSLGGRTNEKLFF
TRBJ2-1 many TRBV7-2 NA TGTGCCAGCAGCTTAGCGAAAGGGCCGTACAATGAGCAGTTCTTC CASSLAKGPYNEQFF
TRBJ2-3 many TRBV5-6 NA TGTGCCAGCAGCTTTTCTGGGGGAGATACGCAGTATTTT CASSFSGGDTQYF
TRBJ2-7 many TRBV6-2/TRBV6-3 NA TGTGCCAGCAGCCTAGCACAGCCCTACGAGCAGTACTTC CASSLAQPYEQYF
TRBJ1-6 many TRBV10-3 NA TGTGCCATCGGGGCCGCCGCCTATAATTCACCCCTCCACTTT CAIGAAAYNSPLHF
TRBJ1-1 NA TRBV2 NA TGTGCCAGCAGTGTTGGGACGGCCAACACTGAAGCTTTCTTT CASSVGTANTEAFF
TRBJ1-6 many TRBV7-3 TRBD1 TGTGCCAGCAGCTCAAACACAGGGGTGAATTCACCCCTCCACTTT CASSSNTGVNSPLHF
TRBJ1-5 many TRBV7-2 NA TGTGCCAGCAGCTTAGCAGGGGACCAGCCCCAGCATTTT CASSLAGDQPQHF
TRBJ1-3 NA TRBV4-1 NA TGCGCCAGCAGCCAAACAGTTGGGGCTGGAAACACCATATATTTT CASSQTVGAGNTIYF
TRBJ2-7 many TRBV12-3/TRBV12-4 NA TGTGCCAGCAGCAAACAGGGATACGAGCAGTACTTC CASSKQGYEQYF
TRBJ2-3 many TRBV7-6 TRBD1 TGTGCCAGCAGCCAAACCGGGACAGGGGATCGAACAGATACGCAGTATTTT CASSQTGTGDRTDTQYF
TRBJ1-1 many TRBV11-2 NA TGTGCCAGCAGCTTACAGGTACGGGCCGGGACTGAAGCTTTCTTT CASSLQVRAGTEAFF
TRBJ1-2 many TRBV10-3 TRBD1 TGTGCGATAGGGGGGGGACAGGGGCGCTATGGCTACACCTTC CAIGGGQGRYGYTF
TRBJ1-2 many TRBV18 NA TGTGCCAGCTCACCATATGGGTTGGATGGCGGCTACACCTTC CASSPYGLDGGYTF
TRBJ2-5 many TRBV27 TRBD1 TGTGCCAGCAGTTCCTCGGGACAGGGATACGAAGAGACCCAGTACTTC CASSSSGQGYEETQYF
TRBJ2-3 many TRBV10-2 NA TGCGCCAGCAAGGGCGTGAGCACAGATACGCAGTATTTT CASKGVSTDTQYF
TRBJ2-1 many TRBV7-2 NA TGTGCCAGCAGTCGCGACGGAAGCTCCTACAATGAGCAGTTCTTC CASSRDGSSYNEQFF
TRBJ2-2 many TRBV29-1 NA TGCAGCGCAAACACTGGGACCCACGGGGAGCTGTTTTTT CSANTGTHGELFF
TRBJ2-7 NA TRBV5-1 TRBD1 TGCGCCAGCAGCCCTGACACCGGGACAGGAGCCTACGAGCAGTACTTC CASSPDTGTGAYEQYF
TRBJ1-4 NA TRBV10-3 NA TGTGCCATCAGTGAGTCCTCGATCGCTTCGGAGGAAAAACTGTTTTTT CAISESSIASEEKLFF
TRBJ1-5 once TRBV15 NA TGTACTACCAGCACGGGGGGACATCAGCACCAGCATTTT CTTSTGGHQHQHF
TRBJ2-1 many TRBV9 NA TGTGCCAGCAGCGTAGAAAGCTACTACAATGAGCAGTTCTTC CASSVESYYNEQFF
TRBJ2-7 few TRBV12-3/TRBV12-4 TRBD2 TGTGCCAGCACTAGCGGGGGGGCCTACGAGCAGTACTTC CASTSGGAYEQYF
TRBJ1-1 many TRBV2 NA TGTGCCAGCAGTGAAGAGGCTGAAGCTTTCTTT CASSEEAEAFF